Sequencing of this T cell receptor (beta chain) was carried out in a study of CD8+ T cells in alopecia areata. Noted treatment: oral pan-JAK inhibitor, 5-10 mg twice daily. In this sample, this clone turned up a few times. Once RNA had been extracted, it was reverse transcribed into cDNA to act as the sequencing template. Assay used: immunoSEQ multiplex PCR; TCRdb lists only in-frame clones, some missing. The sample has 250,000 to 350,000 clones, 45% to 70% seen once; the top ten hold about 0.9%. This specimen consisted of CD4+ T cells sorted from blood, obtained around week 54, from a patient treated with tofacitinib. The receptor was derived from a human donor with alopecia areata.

CDR3: CATGPLRDYGYTF. The CDR3 DNA is TGTGCCACCGGACCCCTAAGGGACTATGGCTACACCTTC. The chain links TRBV9 to TRBJ1-2; no firm D call. CDR3 length: 13 residues. Deletions cut 9 bases from V and 3 bases from J, with 15 bases between. The V gene's germline CDR1 is SGDLS and CDR2 YYNGEE.